The 30 T cell receptor beta chains reported below all come from one sample, sequenced in a study of neoadjuvant anti-PD-1 for oral cavity cancer. Time point described: after neoadjuvant nivolumab, at surgical resection. Sequencing used immunoSEQ multiplex PCR; TCRdb keeps in-frame clones, though not all of them. The table lists about 68,000 clones, around 84% of them singletons. This specimen was PBMCs, taken after nivolumab (anti-PD-1) treatment. Receptor source: a person between 40 and 85 years old with oral cavity squamous cell carcinoma.

This clone appeared once. The gene calls are TRBV6-1 and TRBJ1-5; 10 positions agree with TRBD1. This CDR3 region has 18 residues. Per the germline V gene, CDR1 is MNHNS and CDR2 is SASEGT. The junction had 14 bases not matched to a gene; V was cut back by 4 bases and J by 5 bases. The CDR3 region is CASSGRGTGAGAYQPQHF. The CDR3 DNA sequence: TGTGCCAGCAGTGGGAGGGGGACAGGGGCCGGTGCGTATCAGCCCCAGCATTTT.

This sequence joins TRBV11-2 and TRBJ2-5; TRBD1 might be the D (6 bases). This CDR3 spans 13 amino acids. V lost 4 bases and J lost 2, with 8 bases in between. Germline assignment: CDR1 SGHAT and CDR2 FQNNGV. The CDR3 DNA is TGTGCCAGCAGCTACGGACAGCAAGAGACCCAGTACTTC. It specifies CASSYGQQETQYF. Variable domain in full (rest from reference TRBV11-2 and TRBJ2-5): EAGVAQSPRYKIIEKRQSVAFWCNPISGHATLYWYQQILGQGPKLLIQFQNNGVVDDSQLPKDRFSAERLKGVDSTLKIQPAKLEDSAVYLCASSYGQQETQYFGPGTRLLVL.

This clone was observed a single time. The chain recombines TRBV2 with TRBJ2-7, with 7 bases fitting TRBD2. The CDR3 runs to 15 residues. Per the germline V gene, CDR1 is SNHLY and CDR2 is FYNNEI. Trimming at V came to 4 bases and at J to 2 bases, leaving 8 bases not matched to a gene. CDR3 DNA sequence: TGTGCCAGCAGTGTTGGGGAGCGGGGAACCTACGAGCAGTACTTC. Translated: CASSVGERGTYEQYF.

V is TRBV6-1 and J is TRBJ2-7; no clear D gene. The CDR3 runs 13 residues. The V gene's germline CDR1 is MNHNS and CDR2 SASEGT. The V and J ends lost 7 bases and 2 bases respectively, with 12 bases between them. Here the CDR3 DNA reads TGTGCCAGCATCCTGGACGGTACCTACGAGCAGTACTTC. Translated: CASILDGTYEQYF.

The chain uses TRBV7-9 and TRBJ2-5; 13 bases agree with TRBD2. V lost 4 bases, J lost 2 bases, and 4 bases stayed unmatched. CDR3 length: 16 amino acids. Germline V gene data show CDR1 as SEHNR and CDR2 as FQNEAQ (reference sequence). The CDR3 DNA sequence: TGTGCCAGCAGCTACCCGGGACTAGCGGGGCAAGAGACCCAGTACTTC. As protein: CASSYPGLAGQETQYF.

The V gene is TRBV6-1, the J gene TRBJ2-3; D gene ambiguous. The CDR3 is 12 amino acids. The ends were cut back, 5 bases at V and 3 bases at J, with 6 bases in the middle. The germline CDR1 and CDR2 sequences are MNHNS and SASEGT. CDR3: CASSLDTDTQYF. The CDR3 DNA reads TGTGCCAGCAGTCTTGATACAGATACGCAGTATTTT.

V usage is TRBV11-2 and J usage is TRBJ1-1, with TRBD1 matching 11 bases. This CDR3 is 15 amino acids long. Unmatched junction bases numbered 7, after V lost 4 bases and J lost 6 bases. The germline V gene has CDR1 SGHAT and CDR2 FQNNGV. CDR3 residues: CASSSRTGGVAEAFF. CDR3 in DNA: TGTGCCAGCAGCTCACGGACAGGGGGCGTCGCTGAAGCTTTCTTT.

Concerning this clone: The junction departs from germline at one end; a sequencing error may be responsible. This sequence joins TRBV7-7 and TRBJ2-3; 10 bases match TRBD2. Germline V gene sequence: CDR1 SSHAT, CDR2 FNYEAQ (reference sequence). The CDR3 loop spans 15 amino acids. DNA of the CDR3: TGTGCTAGCAGCTTAAAAGCGGGAGGGTCAGATACGCAGTATTTT. It codes for CASSLKAGGSDTQYF.

The V call is TRBV27, the J call TRBJ2-7; 9 nucleotides align to TRBD2. The CDR3 sequence is 15 residues long. CDR1 MNHEY and CDR2 SMNVEV come from the germline V gene (reference sequence). With V trimmed by 0 bases and J by 3 bases, 3 bases remained unmatched. CDR3 sequence: CASSLSGLAIYEQYF. The DNA for the CDR3 is TGTGCCAGCAGTTTATCGGGACTAGCTATCTACGAGCAGTACTTC.

This clone appeared once. The chain employs TRBV28 and TRBJ2-5, with D perhaps given as TRBD1 or TRBD2 (5 bases each). CDR3 size: 12 residues. Trimming removed 3 bases at V and 4 bases at J, with 6 bases between. Germline assignment: CDR1 MDHEN and CDR2 SYDVKM. The CDR3 is CASSLRGETQYF. DNA of the CDR3: TGTGCCAGCAGTTTGAGGGGAGAGACCCAGTACTTC.

This chain links TRBV9 with TRBJ2-3; D tentatively reads TRBD1 or TRBD2 (5 bases each). Germline V gives CDR1 SGDLS, CDR2 YYNGEE. CDR3 length: 12 residues. V gave up 2 bases and J gave up 6 bases, with 7 bases separating them. CDR3 in amino acids: CASSVGVDTQYF. The CDR3 nucleotides are TGTGCCAGCAGCGTGGGGGTGGATACGCAGTATTTT.

V is TRBV2 and J is TRBJ1-1, with D tentatively TRBD1 (6 bases). Trimming cost V 11 bases and J 2 bases, with 12 bases left between them. Germline CDR1 SNHLY, CDR2 FYNNEI. The CDR3 extends over 12 amino acids. The DNA of the CDR3 is TGTGCCCGTCACAGGGAAAACACTGAAGCTTTCTTT. This sequence encodes CARHRENTEAFF.

This clone was detected many times. This chain uses TRBV11-2 with TRBJ2-7; TRBD1 matches at 7 bases. Germline V CDR1 and CDR2: SGHAT, FQNNGV. Germline trimming cut 1 base from V and 6 bases from J; bases unmatched to any gene: 6. This CDR3 region has 14 residues. The chain's CDR3 is CASSLGQGVVEQYF. CDR3 coding DNA: TGTGCCAGCAGCTTAGGGCAGGGGGTCGTCGAGCAGTACTTC. The whole variable domain, remainder taken from reference TRBV11-2 and TRBJ2-7, is EAGVAQSPRYKIIEKRQSVAFWCNPISGHATLYWYQQILGQGPKLLIQFQNNGVVDDSQLPKDRFSAERLKGVDSTLKIQPAKLEDSAVYLCASSLGQGVVEQYFGPGTRLTVT.

The chain has TRBV7-9 and TRBJ2-7; D is perhaps TRBD1 (5 bases). V was clipped by 0 bases and J by 5 bases, with 14 bases between them. The germline gives CDR1 SEHNR, CDR2 FQNEAQ (reference sequence). CDR3 length: 15 residues. The DNA for the CDR3 is TGTGCCAGCAGCTTAGCGCGCGCAGGCAGGGACGAGCAGTACTTC. Amino acid sequence: CASSLARAGRDEQYF.

The chain combines TRBV11-3 with TRBJ2-1; 14 bases are shared with TRBD2. The junction had 5 bases not matched to a gene; V was cut back by 5 bases and J by 8 bases. From germline, CDR1 is SGHNT and CDR2 YENEEA. The CDR3 is 15 residues long. The CDR3 here is CASSLQTSGRDEQFF. The DNA for the CDR3 is TGTGCCAGCAGCCTCCAGACTAGCGGGAGGGATGAGCAGTTCTTC.

The chain's CDR3 is CASSSPWRGSVQTQYF. CDR3 DNA: TGTGCCAGCAGCTCTCCATGGAGGGGGTCGGTCCAGACCCAGTACTTC. The chain has TRBV5-8 and TRBJ2-5; D could derive from TRBD1 or TRBD2 (6 bases each). V was trimmed by 3 bases and J by 6 bases, leaving 21 bases between them. Germline V gives CDR1 SGHTS, CDR2 YDEGEE. This CDR3 region has 16 residues.

This clone was counted once. The gene calls are TRBV19 and TRBJ1-5, with D possibly matching TRBD1 (6 bases). V dropped 8 bases and J dropped 5 bases, with 13 bases sitting between them. CDR1 is LNHDA and CDR2 is SQIVND in the germline V gene (reference sequence). The length of the CDR3 is 13 residues. The CDR3 spells CASARTADQPQHF. CDR3 nucleotide sequence: TGTGCCAGTGCACGGACAGCCGATCAGCCCCAGCATTTT.

The rearrangement uses TRBV5-1 and TRBJ1-1, with D perhaps TRBD1 (5 bases). Between the trimmed V and J ends, which lost 0 bases and 5 bases, there was a span of 8 bases. Per germline, CDR1 SGHRS and CDR2 YFSETQ. CDR3 length: 13 amino acids. Here the CDR3 DNA reads TGCGCCAGCAGCTTGGGTGGGGGGACTGAAGCTTTCTTT. Translating gives CASSLGGGTEAFF.

The chain joins TRBV6-5 to TRBJ2-7; TRBD1 or TRBD2 may be the D gene (5 bases each). V lost 6 bases and J lost 0, with 12 bases in between. This CDR3 comprises 14 residues. Germline V gene lookup returns CDR1 MNHEY and CDR2 SVGAGI. CDR3 sequence reads: CASRGRGGSYEQYF. As DNA, the CDR3 is TGTGCCAGCAGGGGTCGTGGGGGCTCCTACGAGCAGTACTTC.

By proportion, this clone is medium-sized. Other DNA sequences in the same sample also yield this CDR3. The rearrangement links TRBV5-1 to TRBJ1-3, with D unclear. The V gene's germline CDR1 is SGHRS and CDR2 YFSETQ. The CDR3 is made up of 15 amino acids. Trimming pared 0 bases from V and 0 bases from J, leaving 7 bases between. CDR3 sequence: CASSLAGGSGNTIYF. The CDR3 DNA is TGCGCCAGCAGCTTGGCCGGTGGCTCTGGAAACACCATATATTTT.

This clone showed up just once. V and J are TRBV25-1 and TRBJ1-4, with TRBD1 matching 7 bases. The germline V gene encodes CDR1 MGHDK and CDR2 SYGVNS. Germline trimming cut 4 bases from V and 4 bases from J; bases unmatched to any gene: 9. This CDR3 is built from 16 residues. CDR3 residues: CASSGPGQARNEKLFF. In DNA form, the CDR3 reads TGTGCCAGCAGTGGCCCTGGACAGGCTCGTAATGAAAAACTGTTTTTT.

V is TRBV27 and J is TRBJ2-1; D possibly corresponds to TRBD2 (6 bases). CDR3 length equals 12 residues. Trimming cost V 5 bases and J 9 bases, with 11 bases left between them. CDR1 and CDR2 from the germline V gene are MNHEY and SMNVEV (reference sequence). The chain's CDR3 is CASSALRGEQFF. The CDR3 region has the DNA TGTGCCAGCAGTGCTTTGCGGGGTGAGCAGTTCTTC.

The chain recombines TRBV27 with TRBJ2-3; 12 bases align to TRBD2. This CDR3 region has 17 residues. The V and J ends lost 6 bases and 0 bases, in that order; junction bases with no gene match: 7. CDR1 is MNHEY, CDR2 SMNVEV, per germline (reference sequence). The CDR3 protein is CASRSRGTSGSTDTQYF. CDR3 coding DNA: TGTGCCAGCAGGAGCCGTGGGACTAGCGGGAGCACAGATACGCAGTATTTT.

The chain uses TRBV5-1 and TRBJ2-2; 14 nucleotides match TRBD2. Germline assignment: CDR1 SGHRS and CDR2 YFSETQ. Trimming cost V 4 bases and J 7 bases; bases outside gene matches: 9. CDR3 length: 17 residues. The CDR3, as DNA: TGCGCCAGCAGCCCAGGACTAGCGGGAGGATTGGGCGGGGAGCTGTTTTTT. This translates into CASSPGLAGGLGGELFF.

The rearrangement uses TRBV5-1 and TRBJ2-7; 7 bases are a match to TRBD2. The V gene end was trimmed by 5 bases and the J gene end by 6 bases; junction bases not matched to a gene: 17. The CDR3 spans 16 residues. CDR1 is SGHRS, CDR2 YFSETQ, per germline. The CDR3 coding sequence is TGCGCCAGCAGTCTTATGTCCGGGCCGCGGGAGAGCGAGCAGTACTTC. The encoded protein is CASSLMSGPRESEQYF.

The rearrangement uses TRBV18 and TRBJ2-7; TRBD1 might be the D (6 bases). Germline CDR1 reads KGHSH; CDR2 reads LQKENI. The germline V and J ends were trimmed by 3 bases and 0 bases, with 18 bases remaining between them. The CDR3 sequence is 17 residues long. The CDR3 DNA is TGTGCCAGCTCACCTCGATTACTGACAGGAGACTCCTACGAGCAGTACTTC. Translation gives CASSPRLLTGDSYEQYF.

This clone was counted a few times. The genes are TRBV10-3 and TRBJ2-5, with D unclear. CDR3 length equals 12 residues. The V end was cut by 0 bases, the J end by 5 bases, with 4 bases between. Per germline, CDR1 ENHRY and CDR2 SYGVKD. CDR3 coding DNA: TGTGCCATCAGTGAGTCGGCGGAGACCCAGTACTTC. The encoded protein is CAISESAETQYF.

The chain is built from TRBV28 and TRBJ2-7; the D gene is possibly TRBD1 (6 bases). Germline loops: CDR1 MDHEN, CDR2 SYDVKM. This CDR3 spans 15 amino acids. Trimming stripped 2 bases from V and 0 bases from J, with 11 bases between. CDR3 residues: CASSLLQGNSYEQYF. The CDR3 region has the DNA TGTGCCAGCAGTTTACTACAGGGTAACTCCTACGAGCAGTACTTC.

This clone was recorded once. The V and J genes are TRBV7-8 and TRBJ2-7; the match to TRBD1 covers 8 bases. CDR3 length equals 14 residues. The J segment lost 5 bases and the V segment lost 1 base, leaving 4 bases of the junction unmatched. In germline, CDR1 is SGHVS, CDR2 FQNEAQ. The CDR3 DNA follows: TGTGCCAGCAGCTTAGGGACAGGGTCTCACGAGCAGTACTTC. As protein: CASSLGTGSHEQYF.

This chain uses TRBV10-3 with TRBJ1-1, with TRBD1 matching over 7 bases. The CDR3 sequence is 15 residues long. V was clipped by 3 bases and J by 1 base; unmatched bases: 5. Per the germline V gene, CDR1 is ENHRY and CDR2 is SYGVKD. The CDR3 loop is CAISEQGRGNTEAFF. Here the CDR3 DNA reads TGTGCCATCAGTGAACAGGGGAGGGGGAACACTGAAGCTTTCTTT.